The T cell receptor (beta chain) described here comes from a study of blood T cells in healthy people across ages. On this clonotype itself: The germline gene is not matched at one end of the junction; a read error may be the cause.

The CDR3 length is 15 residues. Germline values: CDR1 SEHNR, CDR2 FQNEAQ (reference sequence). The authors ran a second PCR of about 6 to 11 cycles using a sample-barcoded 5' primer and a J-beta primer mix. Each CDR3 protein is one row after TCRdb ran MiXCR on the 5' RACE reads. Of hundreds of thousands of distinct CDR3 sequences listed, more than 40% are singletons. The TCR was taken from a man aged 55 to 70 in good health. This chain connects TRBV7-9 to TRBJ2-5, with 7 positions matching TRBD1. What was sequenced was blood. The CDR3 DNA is TGTGTCAGCAGCTTCGACAGGGTGGACCAAGAGACCCAGTACTTC. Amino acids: CVSSFDRVDQETQYF.